This record concerns one TCR beta chain sequence. Its specificity is not known. The data derive from a study of T cell responses to AZD1222 COVID-19 vaccine. Study-wide results and limits: Clonal diversity may have been underestimated in mostly white British donors. It was only after the peak T cell response that any repertoires were sampled.

Sequencing was performed with immunoSEQ multiplex PCR; in TCRdb, only in-frame clones are kept and a portion is missing. The sample consists of roughly 130,000 clones, approximately 90% of them appearing once. Germline loops: CDR1 KGHDR, CDR2 SFDVKD. Trimming pared 5 bases from V and 1 base from J, leaving 8 bases between. This CDR3 has 13 amino acids. This specimen was peripheral blood, taken on day 0 of AZD1222 vaccination. This rearrangement joins TRBV24-1 to TRBJ2-7; perhaps D is TRBD1 or TRBD2 (5 bases each). The origin of this receptor is an adult in good health. The chain's CDR3 is CATSVGASYEQYF. The CDR3 DNA sequence: TGTGCCACCAGTGTCGGGGCTTCCTACGAGCAGTACTTC.